This record concerns one T cell receptor beta chain sequence. The data are from a study of identical twins. TCRdb reprocessed the 5' RACE reads via MiXCR and lists one record per CDR3 protein. The sample includes approximately 210,000 distinct CDR3 sequences, roughly a tenth of them seen just once. The CDR3 sequence is 14 residues long. With 6 bases removed from V and 1 base from J, the gap between germline ends came to 9 bases. The chain joins TRBV12-3 or TRBV12-4 to TRBJ1-4; D gene unclear. The source of this sequence is a young woman in good health. Sequences were obtained from memory (CD45RO+) T cells sorted from blood. CDR3 residues: CASSDRGTNEKLFF. CDR3 nucleotide sequence: TGTGCCAGCAGCGACCGTGGAACTAATGAAAAACTGTTTTTT.